This T cell receptor beta chain was recorded in a study of shared clonotypes between healthy human individuals. Study summary: Donors consisted of two women and a few men between 18 and 49.

On this clone: Its target is unknown.

CDR1 SGHNT and CDR2 YYREEE come from the germline V gene (reference sequence). V lost 5 bases and J 2 bases, leaving 10 bases between the germline ends. The CDR3 has 13 residues. Source study methods: Filtering differed for immunoSEQ, which gave only junction sequences without quality scores. Data came from immunoSEQ multiplex PCR; TCRdb stores just in-frame clones and leaves some out. For V, J and clone size, that table is used; D and trimming come from the DNA. Of approximately 470,000 clones listed, 60% to 80% are singletons. Study-wide findings and caveats: The donor pool, a small one, limited the genetic and exposure-history diversity represented.

This chain connects TRBV5-4 to TRBJ2-5; D is perhaps TRBD1 (6 bases). The TCR originated in a woman aged 40-49 years in good health. Some clones in this sample may be carry-over from other donors' samples. The sequencing input was PBMCs. In DNA form, the CDR3 reads TGTGCCAGCAGATCGGGACAACAAGAGACCCAGTACTTC. Protein product: CASRSGQQETQYF.